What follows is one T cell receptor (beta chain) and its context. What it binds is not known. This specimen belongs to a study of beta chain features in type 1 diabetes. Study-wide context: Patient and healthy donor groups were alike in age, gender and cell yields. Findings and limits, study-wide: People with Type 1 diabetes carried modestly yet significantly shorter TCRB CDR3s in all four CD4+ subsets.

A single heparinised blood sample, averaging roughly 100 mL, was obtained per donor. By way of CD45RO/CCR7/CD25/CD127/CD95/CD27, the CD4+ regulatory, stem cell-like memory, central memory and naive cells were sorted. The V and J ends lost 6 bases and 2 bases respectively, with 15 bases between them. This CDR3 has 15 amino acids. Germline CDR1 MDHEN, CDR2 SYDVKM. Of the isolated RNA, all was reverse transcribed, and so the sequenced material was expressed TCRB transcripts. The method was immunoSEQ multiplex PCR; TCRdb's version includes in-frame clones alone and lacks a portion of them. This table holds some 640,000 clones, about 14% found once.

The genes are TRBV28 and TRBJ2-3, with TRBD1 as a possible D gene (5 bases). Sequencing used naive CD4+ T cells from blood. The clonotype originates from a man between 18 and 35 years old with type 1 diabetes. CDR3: CASSSLGALTDTQYF. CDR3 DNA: TGTGCCAGCAGCTCGTTAGGGGCCCTCACAGATACGCAGTATTTT.